This T cell receptor (beta chain) was observed in a study of blood T cell repertoires in COVID-19. Study background: The United States, Italy and Spain supplied acute and convalescent COVID-19 samples. T cells, B-cell-depleted T cells, or PBMCs supplied cDNA or gDNA.

Original handling: Amplification with reference gene primers provided the estimates of nucleated cell counts. The assay was immunoSEQ multiplex PCR, and TCRdb's table has in-frame clones only and misses some. V, J and clone size were drawn from that table, and D and trimming were deduced from the DNA. The table records approximately 85,000 clones, 86% of them present only once. This clone has more than one count but fewer than ten. This specimen includes other DNA sequences encoding the same CDR3. The V and J ends lost 3 bases and 1 base respectively, with 3 bases between them. The CDR3 extends over 11 amino acids. Germline V CDR1 and CDR2: DFQATT, SNEGSKA (reference sequence).

This sequence joins TRBV20-1 and TRBJ1-1, with D hard to call. This clonotype was sampled from a man in his fifties with active or convalescent COVID-19. Sequencing input: peripheral blood. The CDR3 protein is CSASGNTEAFF. The CDR3 DNA follows: TGCAGTGCTAGCGGGAACACTGAAGCTTTCTTT.